This entry lists 31 T cell receptor beta chains sequenced from one sample in a study of T cells in Graves' hyperthyroidism and ophthalmopathy. RNA transcripts yielded amplified TCR beta CDR3 regions. RT-PCR in the first round (using the HTBI primer set) targeted the TCR CDR3. TCRdb analysed the multiplex PCR reads with MiXCR anew, one entry per CDR3 protein. The data hold 400,000 to 550,000 distinct CDR3 sequences, with around a quarter observed a single time. The sample was blood. The receptors derive from a woman in her 30s with Graves' ophthalmopathy.

A few counts support this clonotype. This CDR3 is CASSSGGQGASGELFF. Written as DNA, the CDR3 is TGTGCCAGCAGCTCCGGAGGACAGGGGGCTAGCGGGGAGCTGTTTTTT. The chain recombines TRBV7-3 with TRBJ2-2; TRBD1 matches at 11 bases. Germline CDR1 and CDR2: SGHTA and FQGTGA. This CDR3 has 16 amino acids. Trimming cost V 4 bases and J 7 bases; bases outside gene matches: 8.

This clonotype was seen a few times. Mismatch with germline at one junction end may stem from a read error. V is TRBV6-4 and J is TRBJ2-7; weak D call: TRBD1 (6 bases). Germline assignment: CDR1 MRHNA and CDR2 SNTAGT. This CDR3 has 15 amino acids. This CDR3 is CASRDSGTTSYEQYF. The CDR3, as DNA: TGTGCCAGCAGAGACTCCGGGACAACCTCCTACGAGCAGTACTTC.

V is TRBV4-1 and J is TRBJ2-5; possible D gene TRBD2, 6 bases. The CDR3 has 14 residues. Trimming removed 6 bases from V and 1 base from J, with 12 bases in between. The V gene's germline CDR1 is MGHRA and CDR2 YSYEKL. For the CDR3, the DNA is TGCGCCAGCAGGGAGGGCCACGTCCAAGAGACCCAGTACTTC. Its translation: CASREGHVQETQYF.

This clonotype was recorded many times. The J gene is TRBJ1-1, the V gene TRBV2, with no clear D. The V gene's germline CDR1 is SNHLY and CDR2 FYNNEI. V was clipped by 9 bases and J by 1 base, with 12 bases between them. The CDR3 covers 13 residues. CDR3 in amino acids: CARRREGNTEAFF. CDR3 nucleotides: TGTGCCAGAAGACGAGAGGGGAACACTGAAGCTTTCTTT.

The V call is TRBV6-1, the J call TRBJ1-1; D not resolved. The germline gives CDR1 MNHNS, CDR2 SASEGT. V lost 2 bases and J 8 bases, leaving 15 bases between the germline ends. There are 14 residues in the CDR3. CDR3 residues: CASSEWRQISEAFF. The DNA for the CDR3 is TGTGCCAGCAGTGAATGGCGGCAGATCTCAGAAGCTTTCTTT.

This clonotype has a count of ten or more. The chain couples TRBV5-4 to TRBJ1-1; TRBD1 matches 8 bases. Germline values: CDR1 SGHNT, CDR2 YYREEE (reference sequence). This CDR3 has 15 amino acids. V was pared by 4 bases and J by 5 bases, with 10 bases of the junction left unmatched. CDR3: CASSISGQGVTEAFF. In DNA form, the CDR3 reads TGTGCCAGCAGCATTAGCGGACAGGGCGTAACTGAAGCTTTCTTT.

The chain couples TRBV19 to TRBJ1-2, with a weak D call TRBD1 (5 bases). Between the trimmed V and J ends, which lost 5 bases and 4 bases, there was a span of 17 bases. The CDR3 is 15 residues long. Germline values: CDR1 LNHDA, CDR2 SQIVND (reference sequence). In nucleotides, the CDR3 is TGTGCCAGTAGTCCGGCCCGTGGGGCCGGCTATGGCTACACCTTC. Translated, it gives CASSPARGAGYGYTF. Drawing the rest from reference TRBV19 and TRBJ1-2, the complete variable domain is DGGITQSPKYLFRKEGQNVTLSCEQNLNHDAMYWYRQDPGQGLRLIYYSQIVNDFQKGDIAEGYSVSREKKESFPLTVTSAQKNPTAFYLCASSPARGAGYGYTFGSGTRLTVV.

V and J are TRBV29-1 and TRBJ1-1; D perhaps matches TRBD1 (5 bases). Germline V gene data show CDR1 as SQVTM and CDR2 as ANQGSEA. V lost 2 bases, J lost 2 bases, and 9 bases lay in between. There are 13 residues in the CDR3. CDR3 nucleotides: TGCAGCGTTGAACGGGGGGGAAACACTGAAGCTTTCTTT. It yields the protein CSVERGGNTEAFF.

There are a few counts of this clonotype. J is TRBJ2-4 and V is TRBV29-1, with D unclear. This CDR3 is built from 12 residues. Trimming removed 5 bases at V and 10 bases at J, with 15 bases between. Looked up from germline, CDR1 is SQVTM and CDR2 is ANQGSEA. Here the CDR3 reads CSVQSGLGIQYF. The CDR3 coding sequence is TGCAGCGTTCAATCGGGCCTGGGAATTCAGTACTTC.

Remarks on this clonotype: Sequence at one end of the junction differs from germline and may be a read error. The chain employs TRBV6-5 and TRBJ2-4; TRBD2 aligns across 7 bases. Germline CDR1 MNHEY, CDR2 SVGAGI. This CDR3 spans 18 amino acids. The CDR3 sequence: CASSYGASGGVAKNIKYF. CDR3 DNA: TGTGCCAGCAGTTACGGAGCTAGCGGAGGGGTAGCCAAAAACATTAAGTACTTC.

The CDR3 nucleotides read TGTGCCAGCAGCTTAGACGTCCGCCGGTACGAGCAGTACTTC. It codes for CASSLDVRRYEQYF. This chain uses TRBV7-9 with TRBJ2-7; no firm D call. Trimming took 1 base from V and 4 from J, leaving 11 bases between them. The germline V gene encodes CDR1 SEHNR and CDR2 FQNEAQ (reference sequence). The CDR3 runs to 14 residues.

In its sample, this clonotype was seen many times. The chain joins TRBV4-2 to TRBJ1-5; no reliable D call. This CDR3 region has 14 residues. Trimming shortened V by 1 base and J by 8 bases, and 12 bases separated the two germline ends. Germline V gene lookup returns CDR1 LGHNA and CDR2 YNFKEQ. CDR3: CASSQGDDGKPQHF. The CDR3 DNA is TGTGCCAGCAGCCAAGGTGATGATGGGAAGCCCCAGCATTTT.

This clonotype appeared many times. This sequence joins TRBV27 and TRBJ1-5; perhaps TRBD1 as D (5 bases). Trimming took 6 bases from V and 0 from J, leaving 21 bases between them. The CDR3 covers 18 residues. Germline V CDR1 and CDR2: MNHEY, SMNVEV (reference sequence). CDR3 bases: TGTGCCAGCAGCCCCCTACCCGGGACTCCAATTAGCAATCAGCCCCAGCATTTT. Its translation: CASSPLPGTPISNQPQHF.

This clonotype has a count of ten or more. The chain has TRBV7-8 and TRBJ1-1; the D gene is possibly TRBD1 (6 bases). Germline CDR1 is SGHVS and CDR2 is FQNEAQ. The CDR3 is 14 residues long. Trimming left V 5 bases short and J 4 bases short, with 14 bases between. The CDR3 loop is CASSQQGLGTEAFF. The CDR3 DNA is TGTGCCAGCAGCCAACAGGGCCTTGGCACTGAAGCTTTCTTT. The variable domain in full, with the rest retrieved from reference TRBV7-8 and TRBJ1-1, is GAGVSQSPRYKVAKRGQDVALRCDPISGHVSLFWYQQALGQGPEFLTYFQNEAQLDKSGLPSDRFFAERPEGSVSTLKIQRTQQEDSAVYLCASSQQGLGTEAFFGQGTRLTVV.

This clonotype was detected once. The chain links TRBV15 to TRBJ1-1; 9 bases align to TRBD1. Trimming removed 4 bases from V and 4 bases from J; junction bases left unmatched: 7. This CDR3 is built from 15 residues. Germline values: CDR1 LNHNV, CDR2 YYDKDF (reference sequence). The CDR3 coding sequence is TGTGCCACCAGCAACAGGGGGCTTTTGGGCACTGAAGCTTTCTTT. Translating gives CATSNRGLLGTEAFF. Complete variable domain (other parts from reference TRBV15 and TRBJ1-1): DAMVIQNPRYQVTQFGKPVTLSCSQTLNHNVMYWYQQKSSQAPKLLFHYYDKDFNNEADTPDNFQSRRPNTSFCFLDIRSPGLGDTAMYLCATSNRGLLGTEAFFGQGTRLTVV.

The sample holds a few counts of this clonotype. This chain links TRBV6-2 or TRBV6-3 with TRBJ1-5, with 8 positions matching TRBD1. The junction had 7 bases not matched to a gene; V was cut back by 2 bases and J by 7 bases. This CDR3 is built from 15 residues. In germline, CDR1 is MNHEY, CDR2 SVGEGT. In nucleotides, the CDR3 is TGTGCCAGCAGTTACGGCGGACAGGGCGGCCAGCCCCAGCATTTT. Its protein is CASSYGGQGGQPQHF.

This clonotype came up a few times. This chain uses TRBV4-1 with TRBJ2-7; 8 bases line up with TRBD1. The CDR3 is 18 amino acids. The ends lost 4 bases at V and 2 bases at J; junction bases unmatched: 16. Germline V gives CDR1 MGHRA, CDR2 YSYEKL. The CDR3 nucleotides are TGCGCCAGCAGCCTAACCACCTCCCTCGGGACAGGAGCCTACGAGCAGTACTTC. Residues: CASSLTTSLGTGAYEQYF.

This clonotype has a handful of counts. The chain uses TRBV5-1 and TRBJ1-6; D gene ambiguous. This CDR3 spans 20 amino acids. Trimming stripped 2 bases from V and 6 bases from J, with 27 bases between. CDR1 SGHRS and CDR2 YFSETQ come from the germline V gene. This CDR3 is CASSFQLDSGSRGLNSPLHF. In DNA, the CDR3 is TGCGCCAGCAGCTTCCAACTGGACTCCGGGTCGCGAGGACTTAATTCACCCCTCCACTTT.

This clonotype has ten or more counts. The V and J genes are TRBV7-2 and TRBJ1-2; D call uncertain. CDR1 is SGHTA, CDR2 FQGNSA, per germline. V lost 0 bases and J lost 6, with 14 bases in between. This CDR3 region has 15 residues. CDR3 in DNA: TGTGCCAGCAGCTTAGCGAAAGGTACCCCGGATGGCTACACCTTC. Encoded protein: CASSLAKGTPDGYTF. The complete variable domain, with remaining parts taken from reference TRBV7-2 and TRBJ1-2, reads GAGVSQSPSNKVTEKGKDVELRCDPISGHTALYWYRQSLGQGLEFLIYFQGNSAPDKSGLPSDRFSAERTGGSVSTLTIQRTQQEDSAVYLCASSLAKGTPDGYTFGSGTRLTVV.

This clonotype was seen ten or more times. This rearrangement joins TRBV3-1 to TRBJ2-5; D is unresolved. V dropped 4 bases and J dropped 6 bases, with 12 bases sitting between them. Germline lookup yields CDR1 LGHDT and CDR2 YNNKEL (reference sequence). This CDR3 has 13 residues. In nucleotides, the CDR3 is TGTGCCAGCAGCCTTCTGGTCGTGCAGACCCAGTACTTC. Protein: CASSLLVVQTQYF.

The table lists this clonotype with a few counts. The CDR3 DNA sequence: TGTGCCATCAGTGAAAGAGGGGAAAATCAGCCCCAGCATTTT. Protein product: CAISERGENQPQHF. The J gene is TRBJ1-5, the V gene TRBV10-3, with a possible D match to TRBD1 (5 bases). The CDR3 has 14 amino acids. Germline V lookup: CDR1 ENHRY, CDR2 SYGVKD. Trimming left V 3 bases short and J 4 bases short, with 10 bases between.

The chain carries TRBV6-1 and TRBJ1-5; D is uncertain. Per germline, CDR1 MNHNS and CDR2 SASEGT. The CDR3 extends over 13 amino acids. Trimming removed 6 bases from V and 4 bases from J, with 10 bases in between. CDR3 sequence: CASRAAFNQPQHF. CDR3 in DNA: TGTGCCAGCAGGGCAGCCTTTAATCAGCCCCAGCATTTT.

This clonotype came up many times. The rearrangement joins TRBV10-3 to TRBJ1-1; D gene ambiguous. Trimming removed 3 bases at V and 3 bases at J, with 2 bases between. CDR3 length equals 11 residues. Germline CDR1 reads ENHRY; CDR2 reads SYGVKD. CDR3 nucleotides: TGTGCCATCAGTGAACACACTGAAGCTTTCTTT. It specifies CAISEHTEAFF.

This clonotype appeared many times. CDR3 loop: CASSSPDRAYEQYF. The CDR3 coding sequence is TGTGCCAGCAGTTCGCCAGATCGTGCCTACGAGCAGTACTTC. V usage is TRBV12-3 or TRBV12-4 and J usage is TRBJ2-7; no clear D gene. The CDR3 runs 14 residues. V lost 4 bases, J lost 2 bases, and 12 bases lay in between.

The chain links TRBV14 to TRBJ2-5; 8 bases are shared with TRBD1. Germline loops: CDR1 SGHDN, CDR2 FVKESK. CDR3 length: 15 amino acids. V dropped 6 bases and J dropped 5; count of bases not matched to a gene: 11. CDR3 loop: CASSFLGQGWETQYF. Here the CDR3 DNA reads TGTGCCAGCAGTTTTCTCGGACAGGGTTGGGAGACCCAGTACTTC.

This clonotype was counted only a few times. The chain links TRBV28 to TRBJ2-5, with TRBD1 identical over 10 bases. After removal of 2 bases from V and 5 bases from J, the junction contained 5 bases not matched to a gene. Per the germline V gene, CDR1 is MDHEN and CDR2 is SYDVKM. The CDR3 loop spans 15 amino acids. The CDR3 region has the DNA TGTGCCAGCAGTTTAGGGACAGGGGTGGTGGAGACCCAGTACTTC. This sequence encodes CASSLGTGVVETQYF.

This clonotype came up many times. This chain links TRBV12-3 or TRBV12-4 with TRBJ1-2; D may be TRBD1 (5 bases). The ends were cut back, 6 bases at V and 4 bases at J, with 12 bases in the middle. The CDR3 sequence is 13 residues long. DNA of the CDR3: TGTGCCAGCAGCAGCAGGAGGGGCTATGGCTACACCTTC. Translated: CASSSRRGYGYTF.

This clonotype has ten or more counts. The J gene is TRBJ2-7, the V gene TRBV6-2 or TRBV6-3, with D perhaps matching TRBD2 (5 bases). Deletions cut 5 bases from V and 9 bases from J, with 14 bases between. This CDR3 comprises 12 residues. Germline CDR1 is MNHEY and CDR2 is SVGEGT. The CDR3 spells CASSPLSAGQYF. In DNA form, the CDR3 reads TGTGCCAGCAGTCCCCTCTCCGCGGGGCAGTACTTC.

The sample holds many counts of this clonotype. Being one base from a much bigger clone, this may be a read error. The chain combines TRBV6-5 with TRBJ2-7; no clear D. V lost 2 bases and J 1 base, leaving 6 bases between the germline ends. This CDR3 contains 13 residues. Germline values: CDR1 MNHEY, CDR2 SVGAGI. The DNA for the CDR3 is TGTGCCAGCAGTTACCGCCTTTCCTACGAGCAGTACTTC. Protein product: CASSYRLSYEQYF.

This sequence joins TRBV10-3 and TRBJ2-7, with D unresolved. Trimming took 6 bases from V and 9 from J, leaving 21 bases between them. This CDR3 spans 14 amino acids. Per the germline V gene, CDR1 is ENHRY and CDR2 is SYGVKD. The CDR3 region has the DNA TGTGCCATCAGCGAAGCGATCATGTCGGTCGGGCAGTACTTC. It yields the protein CAISEAIMSVGQYF.

The chain joins TRBV10-3 to TRBJ2-7, with TRBD2 matching 9 bases. CDR1 is ENHRY and CDR2 is SYGVKD in the germline V gene. The V gene end was trimmed by 10 bases and the J gene end by 0 bases; junction bases not matched to a gene: 10. This CDR3 comprises 15 residues. The CDR3: CATGGLAGVSYEQYF. CDR3 DNA: TGTGCCACCGGGGGTTTAGCGGGAGTCTCCTACGAGCAGTACTTC.